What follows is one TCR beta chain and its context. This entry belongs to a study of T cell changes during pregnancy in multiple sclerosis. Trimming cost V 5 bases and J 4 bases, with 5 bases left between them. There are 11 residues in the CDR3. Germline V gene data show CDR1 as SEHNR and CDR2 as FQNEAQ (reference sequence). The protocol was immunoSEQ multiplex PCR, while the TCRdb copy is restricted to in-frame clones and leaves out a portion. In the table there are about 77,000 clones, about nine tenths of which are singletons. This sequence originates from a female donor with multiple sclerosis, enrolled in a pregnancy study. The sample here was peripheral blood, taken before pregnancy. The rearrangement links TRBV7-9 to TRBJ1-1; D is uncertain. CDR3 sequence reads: CASSPFTEAFF. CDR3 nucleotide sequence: TGTGCCAGCAGCCCGTTCACTGAAGCTTTCTTT.